A selection of T cell receptor beta chains follows, all from one sample in a study of blood T cell repertoires in COVID-19. Sequencing was performed with immunoSEQ multiplex PCR; in TCRdb, only in-frame clones are kept and a portion is missing. The sample yields 44,000 or so clones, about 86% seen once. Sequencing was done on a sample of peripheral blood. Source of these receptors: a human donor in a cohort sampled during active COVID-19. The CDR3 runs from the conserved cysteine through the conserved F or W. The D gene is left open where the match is weak. The size entry is marked missing in some rows and otherwise reads once, few, many or a size class.

-	-	TRBV11-2	TRBJ2-7	TGTGCCAGCAGCACGCAGGGGTCTTCTTACGAGCAGTACTTC	CASSTQGSSYEQYF
-	-	TRBV20-1	TRBJ2-1	TGCAGTGCTAGTCTCGGGGATGAGCAGTTCTTC	CSASLGDEQFF
-	TRBD1	TRBV7-3	TRBJ1-1	TGTGCCAGCAGCTCACAGGGGATGAACACTGAAGCTTTCTTT	CASSSQGMNTEAFF
-	-	TRBV27	TRBJ2-6	TGTGCCAGCAACAGCCGTGGGGCCAACGTCCTGACTTTC	CASNSRGANVLTF
-	TRBD1	TRBV7-6	TRBJ1-4	TGTGCCAGCAGCTCTTCGACAGGGGGCATCGGAACTAATGAAAAACTGTTTTTT	CASSSSTGGIGTNEKLFF
-	TRBD1	TRBV10-3	TRBJ2-7	TGTGCCATTGGGGACAGGGGGGCTTTCGAGCAGTACTTC	CAIGDRGAFEQYF
-	-	TRBV11-3	TRBJ2-2	TGTGCCAGCAGCTTAGATAGTCGGGAGCTGTTTTTT	CASSLDSRELFF
-	-	TRBV12-3/TRBV12-4	TRBJ1-5	TGTGCCAGCAGTAAGGACAGTGCCTCGCCCCAGCATTTT	CASSKDSASPQHF
medium-sized	-	TRBV28	TRBJ2-3	TGTGCCAGCAGGACCCAGGGAGGAACTAGCACAGATACGCAGTATTTT	CASRTQGGTSTDTQYF
-	-	TRBV9	TRBJ2-3	TGTGCCAGCAGCGTAGATATAGATACGCAGTATTTT	CASSVDIDTQYF
-	-	TRBV7-9	TRBJ1-6	TGTGCCAGCAGCCCGGGGTCAGGCTATGATAATTCACCCCTCCACTTT	CASSPGSGYDNSPLHF
-	TRBD1	TRBV5-4	TRBJ1-2	TGTGCCAGCAGTTATGACAGGATGGGACAGGGCTACACCTTC	CASSYDRMGQGYTF
-	TRBD1	TRBV5-1	TRBJ2-5	TGCGCCAGCAGCTTGGCAGACAGGGCACAAGAGACCCAGTACTTC	CASSLADRAQETQYF
-	TRBD2	TRBV9	TRBJ2-1	TGTGCCAGCAGCGTAGCCCCCCTGGCGGGGGGGCAGGATGAGCAGTTCTTC	CASSVAPLAGGQDEQFF
-	TRBD1	TRBV12-5	TRBJ2-7	TGTGCTAGTGGTTATGGGGCCCGGGACAGGGTAAACGAGCAGTACTTC	CASGYGARDRVNEQYF
-	TRBD2	TRBV4-3	TRBJ2-1	TGCGCCAGCAGCCGGGGTACGAGCGGGGGCGCCTACAATGAGCAGTTCTTC	CASSRGTSGGAYNEQFF
-	-	TRBV27	TRBJ2-2	TGTGCCAGCAGCTTCGTCAGGGCGGACCGAACCCCGAACACCGGGGAGCTGTTTTTT	CASSFVRADRTPNTGELFF
-	-	TRBV12-5	TRBJ1-6	TGTGCTAGTGGTTTGGTAAGGGGGAGCCACTCCTATAATTCACCCCTCCACTTT	CASGLVRGSHSYNSPLHF
-	TRBD1	TRBV20-1	TRBJ2-7	TGCAGTGCCCAGGACAGGGTCGAGCAGTACTTC	CSAQDRVEQYF
-	-	TRBV30	TRBJ1-3	TGTGCCTGGAGTGTACTGGGCAGAAGTGGAAACACCATATATTTT	CAWSVLGRSGNTIYF
-	-	TRBV18	TRBJ2-7	TGTGCCAGCTCACCACCGAGTGGTCTCTACGAGCAGTACTTC	CASSPPSGLYEQYF
-	TRBD2	TRBV6-2/TRBV6-3	TRBJ2-5	TGTGCCAGCAGTTACGCCGGCGCGGGGGGCCAAGAGACCCAGTACTTC	CASSYAGAGGQETQYF
-	-	TRBV2	TRBJ1-3	TGTGCCAGCAGTGAATACAGGGCGTTTACCTCTGGAAACACCATATATTTT	CASSEYRAFTSGNTIYF
-	-	TRBV24-1	TRBJ2-3	TGTGCCACCAGTGATTCCCATACAGATACGCAGTATTTT	CATSDSHTDTQYF
-	TRBD1	TRBV7-8	TRBJ1-5	TGTGCCAGCAGCCCGACAGGGAGTAGCAATCAGCCCCAGCATTTT	CASSPTGSSNQPQHF
-	-	TRBV11-2	TRBJ2-7	TGTGCCAGCAGCTTCGACAGGCCCTACGAGCAGTACTTC	CASSFDRPYEQYF
-	-	TRBV2	TRBJ1-4	TGTGCCAGCAGTGCATCAGGGGTTGAAAAACTGTTTTTT	CASSASGVEKLFF
-	TRBD2	TRBV5-1	TRBJ2-7	TGCGCCAGCAGCTCCGGCGGGGGGCCGGCCTACGAGCAGTACTTC	CASSSGGGPAYEQYF
-	-	TRBV10-1	TRBJ2-1	TGCGCCAGCAGTGAGTCACCAGACAATGAGCAGTTCTTC	CASSESPDNEQFF
-	-	TRBV30	TRBJ2-2	TGTGCCGGGCGGGGCAGGCTTATACGGGAGCTGTTTTTT	CAGRGRLIRELFF
once	TRBD1	TRBV5-1	TRBJ1-6	TGCGCCAGCAGCTTGGCGGTACAGGGGGATTCACCCCTCCACTTT	CASSLAVQGDSPLHF
-	-	TRBV7-2	TRBJ1-6	TGTGCCAGCAGCCCGGGCCCGACAGTTACGAGGAATTCACCCCTCCACTTT	CASSPGPTVTRNSPLHF
-	TRBD1	TRBV4-2	TRBJ2-7	TGTGCCAGCAGCCAAGCGGGTCAGAGGGGGCAGATCGAGCAGTACTTC	CASSQAGQRGQIEQYF
-	-	TRBV5-4	TRBJ2-7	TGTGCCAGCAGCTTGGGTTCGGGACTGAGCTACGAGCAGTACTTC	CASSLGSGLSYEQYF
-	TRBD2	TRBV7-2	TRBJ2-5	TGTGCCAGCAGCTGGGGAGGACTAGCGGTAACAAAGACCCAGTACTTC	CASSWGGLAVTKTQYF
-	-	TRBV11-2	TRBJ1-1	TGTGCCAGCAGCCCTTCTGACAGGTTGTACACTGAAGCTTTCTTT	CASSPSDRLYTEAFF
-	TRBD1	TRBV7-3	TRBJ1-1	TGTGCCAGCAGCCCGACAGGGGGCACTGAAGCTTTCTTT	CASSPTGGTEAFF
-	-	TRBV28	TRBJ1-2	TGTGCCAGCAGTCCCCCTTTACCATCCTCAGGTGTAGGCTACACCTTC	CASSPPLPSSGVGYTF
-	TRBD1	TRBV7-2	TRBJ1-3	TGTGCCAGCAGCGAGGGGGCGCAGGGAAACACCATATATTTT	CASSEGAQGNTIYF
-	TRBD1	TRBV15	TRBJ2-5	TGTGCCACCAGCAGAGACGACAGGGCGGAGACCCAGTACTTC	CATSRDDRAETQYF
once	TRBD1	TRBV5-4	TRBJ2-2	TGTGCCAGCAGCGGCGGACCGGGACAGGGAGACACCGGGGAGCTGTTTTTT	CASSGGPGQGDTGELFF
-	-	TRBV18	TRBJ1-4	TGTGCCAGCTCACGCTCCCCCCCAGGGGCCGGTGAAAAACTGTTTTTT	CASSRSPPGAGEKLFF
-	-	TRBV28	TRBJ2-7	TGTGCCAGCCTCGACAGGTCCTACGAGCAGTACTTC	CASLDRSYEQYF
few	-	TRBV5-4	TRBJ2-2	TGTGCCAGCAGCGCCATGGGGAGCGGCACCGGGGAGCTGTTTTTT	CASSAMGSGTGELFF
-	TRBD1	TRBV7-9	TRBJ2-1	TGTGCCAGCAGCTTAATTCGAGGGGACAGGGGGCGTGAGCAGTTCTTC	CASSLIRGDRGREQFF
-	TRBD2	TRBV7-3	TRBJ2-2	TGTGCCAGCAGCTTACTGGGCGGGGGGGCCCCCGGGGAGCTGTTTTTT	CASSLLGGGAPGELFF
-	-	TRBV29-1	TRBJ2-7	TGCAGCGTTGAAGATAGTCACTACGAGCAGTACTTC	CSVEDSHYEQYF
-	-	TRBV9	TRBJ1-5	TGTGCCAGCAGCGTAGGTCCGGTGAGCAATCAGCCCCAGCATTTT	CASSVGPVSNQPQHF
-	-	TRBV5-1	TRBJ2-3	TGCGCCAGCAGCTTGGTAGGGGCCGACACAGATACGCAGTATTTT	CASSLVGADTDTQYF
-	-	TRBV10-3	TRBJ1-1	TGTGCCATCAGTGAATTCAGGGGAGAGACTGAAGCTTTCTTT	CAISEFRGETEAFF